This T cell receptor beta chain was sequenced for a study of cytomegalovirus exposure and HLA in healthy donors. The PCR employed 60 Vbeta primers together with 13 Jbeta primers. The assay was immunoSEQ multiplex PCR, and TCRdb's table has in-frame clones only and misses some. The sample shows some 120,000 clones, about three quarters of them seen only once. The CDR3 has 16 residues. In germline, CDR1 is GTSNPN, CDR2 SVGIG (reference sequence). Trimming at V came to 5 bases and at J to 1 base, leaving 10 bases not matched to a gene. This chain connects TRBV30 to TRBJ2-2; 7 bases match TRBD1. Sequencing used PBMCs. This sequence was found in a female donor in good health and CMV-seronegative. The CDR3 region is CAWGGPGQRNTGELFF. The DNA for the CDR3 is TGTGCCTGGGGGGGCCCGGGACAGAGGAACACCGGGGAGCTGTTTTTT.